The clone carrying this T cell receptor beta chain showed up just a few times. The antigen remains unidentified. These data belong to a study of CD8 T cells in ankylosing spondylitis. Quantitative 5'-RACE with molecular barcodes produced the TCR beta libraries. TCRdb processed the 5' RACE reads anew with MiXCR; each CDR3 protein has one entry. The sample has 700,000 to 850,000 distinct CDR3 sequences, about 11% seen once; the top ten hold around 0.51%. Study outcomes and limitations: A TCR beta motif made of 7 to 9 highly homologous variants seemed typical of ankylosing spondylitis blood. Disease-linked clones were found to be CD8+ and relatively rare in peripheral blood.

This CDR3 contains 16 residues. Germline V gene lookup returns CDR1 LGHNA and CDR2 YSLEER. V dropped 0 bases and J dropped 6; count of bases not matched to a gene: 6. The receptor's source is a male donor with ankylosing spondylitis. This rearrangement joins TRBV4-3 to TRBJ2-1, with 9 bases lining up with TRBD2. The sequenced sample consisted of blood, either unsorted or a sorted T cell fraction (not recorded which). CDR3 sequence (DNA): TGCGCCAGCAGCCAAGATCTGGCGGGAGGGGGCAATGAGCAGTTCTTC. Residues: CASSQDLAGGGNEQFF.